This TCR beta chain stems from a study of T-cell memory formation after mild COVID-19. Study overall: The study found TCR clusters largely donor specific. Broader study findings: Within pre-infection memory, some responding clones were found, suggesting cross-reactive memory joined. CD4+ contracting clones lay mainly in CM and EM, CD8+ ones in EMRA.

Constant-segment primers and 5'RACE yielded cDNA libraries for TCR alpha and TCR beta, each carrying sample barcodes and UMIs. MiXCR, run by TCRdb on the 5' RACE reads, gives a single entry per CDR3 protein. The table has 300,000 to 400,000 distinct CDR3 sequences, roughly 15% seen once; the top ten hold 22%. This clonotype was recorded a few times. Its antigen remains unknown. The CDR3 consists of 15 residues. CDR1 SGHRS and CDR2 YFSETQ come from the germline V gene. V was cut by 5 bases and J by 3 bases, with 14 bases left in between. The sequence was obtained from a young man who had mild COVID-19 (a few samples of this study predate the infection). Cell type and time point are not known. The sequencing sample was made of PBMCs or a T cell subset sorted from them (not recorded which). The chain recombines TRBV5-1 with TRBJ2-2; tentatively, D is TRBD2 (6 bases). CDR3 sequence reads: CASRAGTPYTGELFF. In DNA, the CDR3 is TGCGCCAGCAGAGCCGGGACTCCTTACACCGGGGAGCTGTTTTTT.